This TCR beta chain is drawn from a study of T cell changes during pregnancy in multiple sclerosis (dated by TCRdb to the late 2010s). Describing the broader study: Changes in the T cell repertoire over the course of pregnancy were examined in this study in women with multiple sclerosis.

This clone appeared a single time. This clone's antigen is unknown. Qualities for individual bases were not recorded, and no much larger clone is one base off. The junction carries 10 bases between V and J, which are trimmed by 4 bases and 0 bases respectively. CDR1 and CDR2 are drawn from the germline V gene (reference sequence): MNHEY, SMNVEV. The CDR3 runs 14 amino acids, cysteine and phenylalanine included. Only CDR3 DNA remains: 42 bases, in frame from the first base. Library construction relied on the immunoSEQ multiplex PCR assay. In TCRdb, the immuneACCESS table is reduced to in-frame sequences with V and J assigned. These tables do not hold every clone; where another copy was compared, an unresolved V gene accounts for under half, and the others remain unexplained. This sample lists some 30,000 clones; approximately 89% were detected once. About 6.8% of the sample goes to the ten largest clones.

The TCR was taken from a female donor with multiple sclerosis, enrolled in a pregnancy study. The sample consisted of CD8+ T cells from peripheral blood mononuclear cells, taken after pregnancy. This chain is built from TRBV27 and TRBJ2-7; TRBD1 might be the D gene, on 5 matching bases. The CDR3 has the sequence CASSYGRASYEQYF. The sequence in DNA is TGTGCCAGCAGTTACGGCAGGGCCTCCTACGAGCAGTACTTC.